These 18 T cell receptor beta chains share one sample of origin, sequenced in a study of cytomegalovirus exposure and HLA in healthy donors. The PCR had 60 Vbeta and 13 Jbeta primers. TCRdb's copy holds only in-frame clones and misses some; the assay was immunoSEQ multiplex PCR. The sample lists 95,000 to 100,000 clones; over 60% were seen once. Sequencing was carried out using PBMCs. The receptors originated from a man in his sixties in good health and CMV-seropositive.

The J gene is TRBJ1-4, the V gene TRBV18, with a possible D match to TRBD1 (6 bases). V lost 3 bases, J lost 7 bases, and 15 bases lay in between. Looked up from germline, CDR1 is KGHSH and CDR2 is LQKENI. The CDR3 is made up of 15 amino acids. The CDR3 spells CASSPMTGDTEKLFF. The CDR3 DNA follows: TGTGCCAGCTCACCCATGACAGGCGACACTGAAAAACTGTTTTTT.

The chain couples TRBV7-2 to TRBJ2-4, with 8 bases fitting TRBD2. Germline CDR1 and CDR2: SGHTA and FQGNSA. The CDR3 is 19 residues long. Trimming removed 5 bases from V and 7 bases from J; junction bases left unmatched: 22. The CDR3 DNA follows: TGTGCCAGCAGCCCCCTCCCCCCAATAGCGGGGCTGTTTGATAACATTCAGTACTTC. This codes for CASSPLPPIAGLFDNIQYF. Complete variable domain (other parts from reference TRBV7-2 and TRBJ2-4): GAGVSQSPSNKVTEKGKDVELRCDPISGHTALYWYRQSLGQGLEFLIYFQGNSAPDKSGLPSDRFSAERTGGSVSTLTIQRTQQEDSAVYLCASSPLPPIAGLFDNIQYFGAGTRLSVL.

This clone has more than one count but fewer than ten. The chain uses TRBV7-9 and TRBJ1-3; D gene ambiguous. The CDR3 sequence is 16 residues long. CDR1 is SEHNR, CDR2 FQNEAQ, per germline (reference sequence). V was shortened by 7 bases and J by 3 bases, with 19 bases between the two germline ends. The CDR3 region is CASTRGGSQFGNTIYF. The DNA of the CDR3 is TGTGCCAGCACCCGTGGAGGGTCCCAATTTGGAAACACCATATATTTT.

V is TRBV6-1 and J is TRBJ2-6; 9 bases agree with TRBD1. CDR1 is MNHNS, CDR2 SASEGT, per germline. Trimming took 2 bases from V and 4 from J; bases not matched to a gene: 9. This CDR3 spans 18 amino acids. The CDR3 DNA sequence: TGTGCCAGCAGTGAAAGGAGCGGACAGGGGACCGGGGCCAACGTCCTGACTTTC. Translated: CASSERSGQGTGANVLTF.

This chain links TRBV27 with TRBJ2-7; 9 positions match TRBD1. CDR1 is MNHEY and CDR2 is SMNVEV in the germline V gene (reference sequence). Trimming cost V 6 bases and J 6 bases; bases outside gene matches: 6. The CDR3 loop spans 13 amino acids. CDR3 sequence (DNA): TGTGCCAGCAGGGGACAGGGCGAAGCCGAGCAGTACTTC. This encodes CASRGQGEAEQYF.

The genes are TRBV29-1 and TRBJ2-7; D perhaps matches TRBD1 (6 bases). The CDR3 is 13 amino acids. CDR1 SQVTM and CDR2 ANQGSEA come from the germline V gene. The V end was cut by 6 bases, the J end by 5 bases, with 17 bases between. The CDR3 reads CSVGAALGNEQYF. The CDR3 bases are TGCAGCGTGGGGGCCGCACTCGGTAACGAGCAGTACTTC.

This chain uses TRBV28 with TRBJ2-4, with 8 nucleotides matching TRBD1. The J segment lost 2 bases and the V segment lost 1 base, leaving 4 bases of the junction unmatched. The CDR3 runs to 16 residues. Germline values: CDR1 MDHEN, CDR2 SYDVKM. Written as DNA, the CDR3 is TGTGCCAGCAGTTTATCCTGGACAGGGCCCAAAAACATTCAGTACTTC. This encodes CASSLSWTGPKNIQYF.

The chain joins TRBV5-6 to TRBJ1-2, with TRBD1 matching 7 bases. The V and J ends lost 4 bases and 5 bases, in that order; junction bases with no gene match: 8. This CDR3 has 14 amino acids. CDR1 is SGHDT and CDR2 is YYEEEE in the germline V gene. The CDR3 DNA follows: TGTGCCAGCAGCCAAGGACAGGTGGAATATGGCTACACCTTC. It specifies CASSQGQVEYGYTF.

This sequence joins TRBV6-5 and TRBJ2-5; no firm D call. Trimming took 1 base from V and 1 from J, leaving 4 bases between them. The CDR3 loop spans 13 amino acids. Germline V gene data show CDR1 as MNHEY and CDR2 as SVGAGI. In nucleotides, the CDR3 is TGTGCCAGCAGTTACTACAGCCAAGAGACCCAGTACTTC. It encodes CASSYYSQETQYF.

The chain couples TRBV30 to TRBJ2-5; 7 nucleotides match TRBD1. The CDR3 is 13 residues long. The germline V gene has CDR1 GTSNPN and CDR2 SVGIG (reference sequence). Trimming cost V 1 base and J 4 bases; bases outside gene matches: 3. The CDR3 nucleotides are TGTGCCTGGAGTGGGAACAGGGGAGAGACCCAGTACTTC. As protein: CAWSGNRGETQYF.

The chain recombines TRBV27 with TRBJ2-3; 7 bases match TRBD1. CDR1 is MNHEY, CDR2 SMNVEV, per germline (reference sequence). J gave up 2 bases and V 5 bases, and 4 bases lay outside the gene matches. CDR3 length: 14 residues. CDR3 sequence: CASSNRGPTDTQYF. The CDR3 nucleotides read TGTGCCAGCAGTAACAGGGGCCCCACAGATACGCAGTATTTT.

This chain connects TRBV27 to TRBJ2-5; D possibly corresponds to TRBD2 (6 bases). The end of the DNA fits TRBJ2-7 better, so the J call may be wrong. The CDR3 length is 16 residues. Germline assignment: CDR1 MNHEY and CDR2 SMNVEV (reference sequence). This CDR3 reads CASSGVVGGSPDEQYF. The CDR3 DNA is TGTGCCAGCAGTGGTGTTGTCGGGGGTTCCCCCGACGAGCAGTACTTC.

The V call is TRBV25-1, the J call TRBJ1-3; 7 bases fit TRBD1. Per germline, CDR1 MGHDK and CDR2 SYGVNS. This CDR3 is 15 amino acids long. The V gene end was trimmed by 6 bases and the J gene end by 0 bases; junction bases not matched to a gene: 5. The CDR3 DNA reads TGTGCCAGCAGGGGTTCAGGGGGCTCTGGAAACACCATATATTTT. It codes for CASRGSGGSGNTIYF.

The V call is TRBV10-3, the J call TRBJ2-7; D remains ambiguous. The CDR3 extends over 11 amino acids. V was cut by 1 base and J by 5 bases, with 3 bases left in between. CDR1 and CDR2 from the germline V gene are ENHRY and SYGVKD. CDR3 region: CAISEYNEQYF. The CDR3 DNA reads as TGTGCCATCAGTGAGTATAACGAGCAGTACTTC.

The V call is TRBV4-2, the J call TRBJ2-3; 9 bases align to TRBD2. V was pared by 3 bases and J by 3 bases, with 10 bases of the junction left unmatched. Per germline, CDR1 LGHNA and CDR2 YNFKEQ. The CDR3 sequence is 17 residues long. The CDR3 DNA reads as TGTGCCAGCAGCCAGTATACCGGGACTAGCCTTACAGATACGCAGTATTTT. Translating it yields CASSQYTGTSLTDTQYF.

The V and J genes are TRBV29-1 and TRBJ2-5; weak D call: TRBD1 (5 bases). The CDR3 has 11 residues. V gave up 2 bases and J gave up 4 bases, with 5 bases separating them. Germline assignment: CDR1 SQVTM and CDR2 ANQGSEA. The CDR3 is CSVERGETQYF. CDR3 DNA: TGCAGCGTTGAAAGGGGAGAGACCCAGTACTTC. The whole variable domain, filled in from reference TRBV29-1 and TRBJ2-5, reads SAVISQKPSRDICQRGTSLTIQCQVDSQVTMMFWYRQQPGQSLTLIATANQGSEATYESGFVIDKFPISRPNLTFSTLTVSNMSPEDSSIYLCSVERGETQYFGPGTRLLVL.

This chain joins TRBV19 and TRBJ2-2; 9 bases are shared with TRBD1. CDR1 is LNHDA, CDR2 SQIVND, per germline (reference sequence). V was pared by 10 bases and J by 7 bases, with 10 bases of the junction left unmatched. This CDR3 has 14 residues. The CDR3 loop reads CATSGQGGVGELFF. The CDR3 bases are TGTGCCACCTCGGGACAGGGAGGTGTCGGGGAGCTGTTTTTT.

CDR3 coding DNA: TGTGCCAGCAGTGATAGGAGGGACAGGGGCACAGATACGCAGTATTTT. It translates to CASSDRRDRGTDTQYF. The V and J genes are TRBV6-1 and TRBJ2-3; 9 positions agree with TRBD1. J lost 1 base, V lost 3 bases, and 5 bases had no gene match. The CDR3 spans 16 residues. Germline V gene sequence: CDR1 MNHNS, CDR2 SASEGT.